This is a list of T cell receptor beta chains from one sample in a study of control samples from healthy donors and cancer patients. Sequencing used immunoSEQ multiplex PCR; TCRdb keeps in-frame clones, though not all of them. The table includes some 74,000 clones, nearly 90% detected once. Specimen: blood. These receptors were collected from a woman aged 50 to 60 in good health. Both conserved end residues are part of each CDR3. A D gene is named only where the DNA matches it firmly. Not all rows give a size; the values are once, few, many and, for expanded clones, a class.

CAWSLPGRTSYGYTF	TGTGCCTGGAGTCTGCCGGGACGGACCAGTTATGGCTACACCTTC	.	TRBJ1-2	.	TRBV30
CATKGTGAKDTEAFF	TGTGCCACCAAGGGGACAGGGGCAAAGGACACTGAAGCTTTCTTT	.	TRBJ1-1	TRBD1	TRBV24-1
CAWSVGTSHSNQPQHF	TGTGCCTGGAGTGTAGGTACCTCTCATAGCAATCAGCCCCAGCATTTT	.	TRBJ1-5	.	TRBV30
CASSGYYGYTF	TGTGCCAGCAGTGGGTACTATGGCTACACCTTC	once	TRBJ1-2	.	TRBV12-3/TRBV12-4
CASSLNTEAFF	TGCGCCAGCAGCCTGAACACTGAAGCTTTCTTT	.	TRBJ1-1	.	TRBV5-1
CASSQLASKTQYF	TGTGCCAGCAGCCAGCTAGCATCAAAGACCCAGTACTTC	.	TRBJ2-5	.	TRBV7-2
CASSLHRAFNEQFF	TGTGCCAGCAGCTTACACAGGGCCTTCAATGAGCAGTTCTTC	.	TRBJ2-1	.	TRBV9
CASSRQGTGYGEAFF	TGCGCCAGCAGCCGTCAAGGGACAGGGTACGGTGAAGCTTTCTTT	few	TRBJ1-1	TRBD1	TRBV4-1
CASSQVSQFSNQPQHF	TGCGCCAGCAGCCAAGTGTCGCAGTTTTCTAATCAGCCCCAGCATTTT	.	TRBJ1-5	.	TRBV4-1
CSARGRDTQYF	TGCAGTGCTAGGGGGCGCGATACGCAGTATTTT	.	TRBJ2-3	.	TRBV20-1
CASSLADHSQQYF	TGTGCCAGCAGCTTGGCCGACCATAGCCAGCAGTACTTC	.	TRBJ2-7	.	TRBV5-6
CASSERAIGVNTEAFF	TGTGCCAGCAGTGAGAGGGCCATCGGGGTGAACACTGAAGCTTTCTTT	.	TRBJ1-1	.	TRBV6-1
CASTTGVGGTDTQYF	TGTGCCAGCACAACAGGGGTCGGGGGCACAGATACGCAGTATTTT	.	TRBJ2-3	TRBD1	TRBV5-4
CSASPGQGYQPQHF	TGCAGTGCTAGTCCCGGGCAGGGCTATCAGCCCCAGCATTTT	.	TRBJ1-5	.	TRBV20-1
CASSLNWGNTIYF	TGTGCCAGCAGTTTAAATTGGGGAAACACCATATATTTT	once	TRBJ1-3	.	TRBV12-3/TRBV12-4
CASSQERFTEAFF	TGCGCCAGCAGCCAAGAAAGGTTCACTGAAGCTTTCTTT	.	TRBJ1-1	.	TRBV4-1
CASSLTGVEAFF	TGTGCCAGCAGTCTTACAGGGGTTGAAGCTTTCTTT	.	TRBJ1-1	TRBD1	TRBV2
CAWSGTGSRGYTF	TGTGCCTGGAGTGGGACAGGGTCACGGGGCTACACCTTC	.	TRBJ1-2	TRBD1	TRBV30